These 11 T cell receptor beta chains came from one sample sequenced in a study of chemoradiotherapy in HPV16-positive cancers. Using immunoSEQ multiplex PCR, the repertoire was profiled, and TCRdb retains in-frame clones only, with some absent. The sample contains around 17,000 clones, roughly two thirds of which appear only once. Sequences were derived from tumor tissue, sampled from a patient who underwent chemoradiotherapy. The receptors here all came from a human donor with HPV-associated anogenital cancer.

The V and J genes are TRBV4-2 and TRBJ2-7; D remains unclear. V dropped 0 bases and J dropped 4 bases, with 16 bases sitting between them. The CDR3 length is 16 residues. Germline V CDR1 and CDR2: LGHNA, YNFKEQ. The CDR3 loop reads CASSQEESQYEYEQYF. For the CDR3, the DNA is TGTGCCAGCAGCCAAGAAGAATCCCAATACGAGTACGAGCAGTACTTC.

The chain couples TRBV29-1 to TRBJ2-5; the D is unclear. Looked up from germline, CDR1 is SQVTM and CDR2 is ANQGSEA. The CDR3 has 14 amino acids. Deletions cut 7 bases from V and 2 bases from J, with 17 bases between. The CDR3 DNA sequence: TGCAGCGCGACCGCCACGGGCGGTCAAGAGACCCAGTACTTC. It yields the protein CSATATGGQETQYF. Variable domain in full (rest from reference TRBV29-1 and TRBJ2-5): SAVISQKPSRDICQRGTSLTIQCQVDSQVTMMFWYRQQPGQSLTLIATANQGSEATYESGFVIDKFPISRPNLTFSTLTVSNMSPEDSSIYLCSATATGGQETQYFGPGTRLLVL.

In this sample, this clone is large. The chain combines TRBV30 with TRBJ1-5; D remains ambiguous. Germline V CDR1 and CDR2: GTSNPN, SVGIG (reference sequence). The CDR3 has 13 residues. Trimming shortened V by 3 bases and J by 3 bases, and 9 bases separated the two germline ends. In nucleotides, the CDR3 is TGTGCCTGGAGGGACGGCTACAATCAGCCCCAGCATTTT. Its translation: CAWRDGYNQPQHF.

This clone ranks as medium-sized. The V and J genes are TRBV12-2 and TRBJ2-7; the DNA was not compared with TRBD1, the D call given in the table. TRBV12-2 represents a pseudogene. CDR3 length equals 15 residues. CDR3 sequence (DNA): TGTGCAAGTCGCTTAGTTGTCAGGCTCCCCTACGAGCAGTACTTC. Translating gives CASRLVVRLPYEQYF.

This clone came up a few times. V and J are TRBV30 and TRBJ1-4, with D tentatively TRBD1 (6 bases). Germline V lookup: CDR1 GTSNPN, CDR2 SVGIG (reference sequence). V lost 0 bases to trimming and J lost 8 bases, with 13 bases between them. The CDR3 has 14 amino acids. CDR3 residues: CAWSVPDRREKLFF. The CDR3 DNA follows: TGTGCCTGGAGTGTACCCGACAGGAGGGAAAAACTGTTTTTT.

This clone was detected only a few times. This sequence joins TRBV30 and TRBJ1-1; a possible D gene is TRBD1 (5 bases). The CDR3 extends over 12 amino acids. Germline V lookup: CDR1 GTSNPN, CDR2 SVGIG (reference sequence). Trimming removed 3 bases at V and 5 bases at J, with 10 bases between. The CDR3 loop is CAWSIPGTEAFF. CDR3 DNA sequence: TGTGCCTGGAGCATCCCAGGGACTGAAGCTTTCTTT.

This clone showed up just once. This chain links TRBV18 with TRBJ1-4, with D tentatively TRBD1 (6 bases). Germline loops: CDR1 KGHSH, CDR2 LQKENI. The CDR3 is 14 residues long. V gave up 3 bases and J gave up 8 bases, with 13 bases separating them. The CDR3 sequence is CASSPEDRPEKLFF. The CDR3 DNA reads as TGTGCCAGCTCACCGGAAGACAGGCCCGAAAAACTGTTTTTT.

This chain uses TRBV5-1 with TRBJ2-5; D is unclear. V was clipped by 3 bases and J by 4 bases, with 10 bases between them. The germline V gene encodes CDR1 SGHRS and CDR2 YFSETQ. The CDR3 spans 13 residues. CDR3 bases: TGCGCCAGCAGCTCAGGAGATACAGAGACCCAGTACTTC. Protein product: CASSSGDTETQYF.

This chain links TRBV2 with TRBJ1-5; 8 bases match TRBD1. With 2 bases clipped from V and 2 bases from J, the junction kept 5 bases outside the gene matches. Germline V lookup: CDR1 SNHLY, CDR2 FYNNEI. The CDR3 is 16 amino acids. This CDR3 reads CASSEQGAVGNQPQHF. CDR3 DNA: TGTGCCAGCAGTGAACAGGGGGCAGTTGGCAATCAGCCCCAGCATTTT.

Regarding this clone: This sample includes further DNA sequences coding for the same CDR3. The chain uses TRBV28 and TRBJ1-5; D is ambiguous. The V gene's germline CDR1 is MDHEN and CDR2 SYDVKM. V was clipped by 5 bases and J by 4 bases, with 12 bases between them. This CDR3 region has 14 residues. CDR3 sequence reads: CASSPRHVNQPQHF. CDR3 coding DNA: TGTGCCAGCAGTCCTCGACACGTAAATCAGCCCCAGCATTTT.

The chain combines TRBV7-9 with TRBJ1-4, with 7 bases aligning to TRBD1. This CDR3 is built from 14 residues. Unmatched junction bases numbered 6, after V lost 5 bases and J lost 6 bases. CDR1 is SEHNR and CDR2 is FQNEAQ in the germline V gene (reference sequence). The CDR3 loop is CASSPGTADEKLFF. The CDR3 DNA reads as TGTGCCAGCAGCCCCGGGACAGCCGATGAAAAACTGTTTTTT.